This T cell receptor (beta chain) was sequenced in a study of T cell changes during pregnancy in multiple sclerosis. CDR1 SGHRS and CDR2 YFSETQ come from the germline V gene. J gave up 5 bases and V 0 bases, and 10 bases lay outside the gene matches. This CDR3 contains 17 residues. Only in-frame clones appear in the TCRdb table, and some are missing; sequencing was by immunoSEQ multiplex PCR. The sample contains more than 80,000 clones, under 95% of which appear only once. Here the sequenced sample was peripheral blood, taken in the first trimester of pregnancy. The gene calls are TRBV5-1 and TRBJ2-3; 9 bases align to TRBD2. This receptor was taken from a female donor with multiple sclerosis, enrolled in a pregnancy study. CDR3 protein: CASSLAKTSGPRDTQYF. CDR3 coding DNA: TGCGCCAGCAGCTTGGCGAAGACTAGCGGTCCGAGAGATACGCAGTATTTT.